This T cell receptor beta chain is from a study of Tregs in tolerant kidney transplant recipients. This CDR3 is built from 14 residues. The V end lost 4 bases, the J end lost 5 bases, and 12 bases lay between the germline ends. The germline gives CDR1 SGHRS, CDR2 YFSETQ. The table came from immunoSEQ multiplex PCR; TCRdb's copy has only in-frame clones and leaves some out. The sample consists of approximately 66,000 clones, roughly 85% of them appearing once. An overnight rest at 37°C with 200 IU/ml IL-2 preceded regulatory T cell sorting from thawed PBMCs. The sequence was collected from a human donor who received a combined kidney and bone marrow transplant. The chain is built from TRBV5-1 and TRBJ1-4, with D uncertain. The material was Tregs from blood, obtained before the transplant. This chain's CDR3 is CASSTGPGNEKLFF. The CDR3 DNA follows: TGCGCCAGCAGCACCGGCCCGGGGAATGAAAAACTGTTTTTT. Using reference TRBV5-1 and TRBJ1-4 for the parts outside the CDR3, the full variable domain is KAGVTQTPRYLIKTRGQQVTLSCSPISGHRSVSWYQQTPGQGLQFLFEYFSETQRNKGNFPGRFSGRQFSNSRSEMNVSTLELGDSALYLCASSTGPGNEKLFFGSGTQLSVL.